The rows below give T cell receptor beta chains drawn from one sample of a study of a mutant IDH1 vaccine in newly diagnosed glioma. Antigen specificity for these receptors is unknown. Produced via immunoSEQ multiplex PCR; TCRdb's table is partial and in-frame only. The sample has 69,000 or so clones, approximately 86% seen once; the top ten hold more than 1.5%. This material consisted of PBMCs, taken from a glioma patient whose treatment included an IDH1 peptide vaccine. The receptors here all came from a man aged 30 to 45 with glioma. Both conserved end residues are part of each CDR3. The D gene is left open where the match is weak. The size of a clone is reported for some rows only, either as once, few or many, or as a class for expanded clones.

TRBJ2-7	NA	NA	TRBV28	TGTGCCAGCAGTTACCAGAGCGGGCCTTCCTACGAGCAGTACTTC	CASSYQSGPSYEQYF
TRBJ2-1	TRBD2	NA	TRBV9	TGTGCCAGCAACCCAGCGGGAGGACGAAACAATGAGCAGTTCTTC	CASNPAGGRNNEQFF
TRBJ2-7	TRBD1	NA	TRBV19	TGTGCCAGTAGTTCGGGCAACAGGGGGCCCTACGAGCAGTACTTC	CASSSGNRGPYEQYF
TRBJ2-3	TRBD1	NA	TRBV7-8	TGTGCCAGCAGCTCCGGAACAGGGGGCACGGTTAAAGATACGCAGTATTTT	CASSSGTGGTVKDTQYF
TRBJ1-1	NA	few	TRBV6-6	TGTGCCAGCAGTTACTCGCGGGGAAATGAAGCTTTCTTT	CASSYSRGNEAFF
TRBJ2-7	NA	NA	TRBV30	TGTGCCTGGAGCACCCAGGGGTCCAGGGTCTACGAGCAGTACTTC	CAWSTQGSRVYEQYF
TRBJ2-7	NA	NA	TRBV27	TGTGCCAGCAGTTTTGGCAGGGAAGGCGAGCAGTACTTC	CASSFGREGEQYF
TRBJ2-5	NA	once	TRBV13	TGTGCCAGCAGCTCGCTCCTCAGGGACCAGACCCAGTACTTC	CASSSLLRDQTQYF
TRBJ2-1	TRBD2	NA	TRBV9	TGTGCCAGCAGCGTCCTAGCGGGAGCCGAATACAATGAGCAGTTCTTC	CASSVLAGAEYNEQFF
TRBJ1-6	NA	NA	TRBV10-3	TGTGCCATCAGTGAGGGGAGGTGGGGACGGCCTAATTCACCCCTCCACTTT	CAISEGRWGRPNSPLHF
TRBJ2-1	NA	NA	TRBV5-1	TGCGCCAGCAGCTTTACGGGAGACCTTAACAATGAGCAGTTCTTC	CASSFTGDLNNEQFF
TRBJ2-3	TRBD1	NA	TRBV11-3	TGTGCCAGCAGCACACAGGGGGCTGAGGATACGCAGTATTTT	CASSTQGAEDTQYF
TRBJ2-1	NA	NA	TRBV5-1	TGCGCCAGCAGCTTAAACAGGCCAGATCAGAGGAACAATGAGCAGTTCTTC	CASSLNRPDQRNNEQFF
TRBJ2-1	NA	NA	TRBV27	TGTGCCAGCAGCCTAAGGTTTCGAGGTGAGGGATACAATGAGCAGTTCTTC	CASSLRFRGEGYNEQFF
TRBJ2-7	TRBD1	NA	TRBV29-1	TGCAGCGCGGGACAGGGGGCCTACGAGCAGTACTTC	CSAGQGAYEQYF
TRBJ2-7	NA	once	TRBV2	TGTGCCAGCAGTGAAACCCGGGTTGGCGAGCAGTACTTC	CASSETRVGEQYF
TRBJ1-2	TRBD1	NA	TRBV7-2	TGTGCCAGCAGCTTCCAGGGGGCGGGAAATGGCTACACCTTC	CASSFQGAGNGYTF
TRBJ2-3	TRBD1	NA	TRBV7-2	TGTGCCAGCAGCTCGACAGGGGTTAGCACAGATACGCAGTATTTT	CASSSTGVSTDTQYF
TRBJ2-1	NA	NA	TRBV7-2	TGTGCCAGCAGTCCCTCCAGCTCCTCCTACAATGAGCAGTTCTTC	CASSPSSSSYNEQFF
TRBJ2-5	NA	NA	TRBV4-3	TGCGCCAGCAGCCAAGAATTCAGACTAGGGTTCGGTCAGACCCAGTACTTC	CASSQEFRLGFGQTQYF
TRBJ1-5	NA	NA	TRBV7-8	TGTGCCAGCAGTCAATGGGGCAGAGGCAATCAGCCCCAGCATTTT	CASSQWGRGNQPQHF
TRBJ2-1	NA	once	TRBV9	TGTGCCAGCAGCGAGTTAGGGAAGGGTGAGCAGTTCTTC	CASSELGKGEQFF
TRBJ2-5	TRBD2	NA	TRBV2	TGTGCCAGCAGAGGGACTAGCGGGTGGGGGCAAGAGACCCAGTACTTC	CASRGTSGWGQETQYF
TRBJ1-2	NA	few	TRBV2	TGTGCCAGCAATCCAGACCTGAGGGGCTACACCTTC	CASNPDLRGYTF
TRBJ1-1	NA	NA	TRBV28	TGTGCCTCCAGAGGGGACACTGAAGCTTTCTTT	CASRGDTEAFF
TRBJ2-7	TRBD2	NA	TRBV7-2	TGTGCCAGTTCCGGGGGGATACCTAACGAGCAGTACTTC	CASSGGIPNEQYF
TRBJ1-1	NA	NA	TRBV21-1	TGTGCCAGCAGCAAAGTTCAGCACACTGAAGCTTTCTTT	CASSKVQHTEAFF
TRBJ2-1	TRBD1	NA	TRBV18	TGTGCCAGCTCGGCCGGGACAGATCCAAGTGAGCAGTTCTTC	CASSAGTDPSEQFF
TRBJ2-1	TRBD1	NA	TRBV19	TGTGCCAGTAGGGAGGACAGGGGGTCCTACAATGAGCAGTTCTTC	CASREDRGSYNEQFF
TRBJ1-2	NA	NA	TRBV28	TGTGCCAGCAGTTTACCCAGTAGGGCCTATGGCTACACCTTC	CASSLPSRAYGYTF
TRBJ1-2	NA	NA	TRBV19	TGTGCCAGTAGTAACGCAGGGACTAGATACTATGGCTACACCTTC	CASSNAGTRYYGYTF
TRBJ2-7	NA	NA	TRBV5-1	TGCGCCAGCCGACTTGGCCTCCTCTACGAGCAGTACTTC	CASRLGLLYEQYF
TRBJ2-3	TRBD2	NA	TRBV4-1	TGCGCCAGCAGCCGGATGGGACTAGCGGTGACAGATACGCAGTATTTT	CASSRMGLAVTDTQYF
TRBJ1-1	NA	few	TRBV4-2	TGTGCCAGCAGCCGGGAAGGGACCCTGAACACTGAAGCTTTCTTT	CASSREGTLNTEAFF
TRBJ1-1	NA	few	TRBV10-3	TGTGCCATCAGAGGGAACAGGAGAGCTTTCTTT	CAIRGNRRAFF
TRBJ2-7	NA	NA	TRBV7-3	TGTGCCAGCAGCCCCGTCCCGGGATCCTACGAGCAGTACTTC	CASSPVPGSYEQYF
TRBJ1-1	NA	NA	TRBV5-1	TGCGCCAGCAGCTTCACCACCGAGGGGGCTGAAGCTTTCTTT	CASSFTTEGAEAFF
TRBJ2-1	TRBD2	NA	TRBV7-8	TGTGCCAGCAGCGTCCGACTAGCGGGGGTGGAACCCTACAATGAGCAGTTCTTC	CASSVRLAGVEPYNEQFF
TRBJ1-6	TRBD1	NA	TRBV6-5	TGTGCCAGCAGTTACTCGCTCAGGGGGAATTCACCCCTCCACTTT	CASSYSLRGNSPLHF
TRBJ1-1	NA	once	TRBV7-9	TGTGCCAGCAGCTTAGACAGTGGCACTGAAGCTTTCTTT	CASSLDSGTEAFF
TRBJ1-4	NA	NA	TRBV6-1	TGTGCCAGTCTCCGGACCATCGCAACTAATGAAAAACTGTTTTTT	CASLRTIATNEKLFF